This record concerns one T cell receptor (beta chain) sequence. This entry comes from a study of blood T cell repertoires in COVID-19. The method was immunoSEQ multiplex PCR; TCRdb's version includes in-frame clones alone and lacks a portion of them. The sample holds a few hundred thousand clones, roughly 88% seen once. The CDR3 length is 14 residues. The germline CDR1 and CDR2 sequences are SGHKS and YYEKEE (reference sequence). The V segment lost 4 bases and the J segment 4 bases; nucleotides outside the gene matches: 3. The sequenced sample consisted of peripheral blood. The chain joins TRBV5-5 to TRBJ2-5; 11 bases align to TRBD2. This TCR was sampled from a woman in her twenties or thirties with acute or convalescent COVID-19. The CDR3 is CASSLAGGSETQYF. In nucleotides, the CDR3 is TGTGCCAGCAGCCTAGCGGGAGGATCAGAGACCCAGTACTTC.